The subject of this entry is one T cell receptor (beta chain). This same CDR3 is encoded by further DNA sequences in the sample. Germline CDR1 reads MNHEY; CDR2 reads SVGAGI. CDR3 length: 13 residues. V was cut by 3 bases and J by 3 bases, with 8 bases left in between. Authors' methods: For nucleated cells, counts were estimated from reference gene primer amplification. Some clones are missing from TCRdb's copy, which holds only in-frame ones; the method was immunoSEQ multiplex PCR. Clone size and the V and J calls come from that table; the DNA yielded D and trimming. The sample has hundreds of thousands of clones, around 92% seen once. The data were taken from a study of blood T cell repertoires in COVID-19. About the study: T cells, B-cell-depleted T cells, or PBMCs supplied cDNA or gDNA.

The clonotype was recovered from a man aged 40-49 years with acute or convalescent COVID-19. The material sequenced was peripheral blood. The chain links TRBV6-5 to TRBJ1-1, with a tentative D call TRBD1 (5 bases). The CDR3 DNA is TGTGCCAGCAGTTATGGGGGGGACACTGAAGCTTTCTTT. Its translation is CASSYGGDTEAFF.